Following are 15 T cell receptor beta chains from one sample sequenced in a study of Ad26.COV2.S vaccination and SARS-CoV-2 variants. As to treatment: approximately 18 received Ad26.COV2.S at low or high dose, single or two shots; about 5 received placebo; per-sample allocation not given. Collection of samples fell on day 63 after the first vaccine or placebo injection. Some clones are missing from TCRdb's copy, which holds only in-frame ones; the method was immunoSEQ multiplex PCR. The sample has under 550,000 clones, approximately 90% seen once. Specimen: peripheral blood, collected in a trial of Ad26.COV2.S vaccine versus placebo. These receptors originate from a person aged 18-65 years who received the Ad26.COV2.S COVID-19 vaccine or a placebo.

The DNA for the CDR3 is TGTGCCAGTAGTAGAACGGGACAGGGGGCCTACGAGCAGTACTTC. Translation gives CASSRTGQGAYEQYF. The chain has TRBV19 and TRBJ2-7; the match to TRBD1 covers 11 bases. After removal of 4 bases from V and 2 bases from J, the junction contained 4 bases not matched to a gene. The CDR3 is made up of 15 amino acids. Germline assignment: CDR1 LNHDA and CDR2 SQIVND (reference sequence).

V is TRBV9 and J is TRBJ2-5; D is possibly TRBD2 (5 bases). Germline V gives CDR1 SGDLS, CDR2 YYNGEE. This CDR3 contains 15 residues. Trimming took off 0 bases at V and 5 bases at J, with 14 bases between the two ends. CDR3 in amino acids: CASSVEGGSGETQYF. The CDR3 DNA sequence: TGTGCCAGCAGCGTAGAGGGTGGGAGTGGTGAGACCCAGTACTTC.

The chain has TRBV28 and TRBJ2-3; 8 bases align to TRBD2. Germline V gene data show CDR1 as MDHEN and CDR2 as SYDVKM. The length of the CDR3 is 14 residues. J gave up 3 bases and V 6 bases, and 5 bases lay outside the gene matches. This chain's CDR3 is CASSPAGVTDTQYF. The DNA for the CDR3 is TGTGCCAGCAGCCCAGCGGGAGTGACAGATACGCAGTATTTT.

The V gene is TRBV24-1, the J gene TRBJ1-4; the match to TRBD1 covers 8 bases. The ends lost 3 bases at V and 7 bases at J; junction bases unmatched: 3. The germline V gene encodes CDR1 KGHDR and CDR2 SFDVKD. The length of the CDR3 is 14 residues. The CDR3 region has the DNA TGTGCCACCAGTGATGCGGGACAGGCTGAAAAACTGTTTTTT. Translation: CATSDAGQAEKLFF.

The chain joins TRBV6-5 to TRBJ2-6; a weak D match, TRBD1 (6 bases). V was clipped by 2 bases and J by 4 bases, with 12 bases between them. Germline CDR1 MNHEY, CDR2 SVGAGI. The CDR3 spans 16 residues. In DNA, the CDR3 is TGTGCCAGCAGTTACCGGCCAGGGACAGGGGCCAACGTCCTGACTTTC. Amino acids: CASSYRPGTGANVLTF.

CDR3 sequence: CSVHRDEAFF. The CDR3 coding sequence is TGCAGCGTCCACAGGGATGAAGCTTTCTTT. The genes are TRBV29-1 and TRBJ1-1; possible D gene TRBD1, 6 bases. The CDR3 loop spans 10 amino acids. Germline assignment: CDR1 SQVTM and CDR2 ANQGSEA. V was pared by 6 bases and J by 7 bases, with 9 bases between.

The chain links TRBV7-2 to TRBJ2-5, with 8 bases lining up with TRBD1. Germline V gene data show CDR1 as SGHTA and CDR2 as FQGNSA. The CDR3 loop spans 14 amino acids. V was pared by 4 bases and J by 5 bases, with 6 bases of the junction left unmatched. The CDR3 region has the DNA TGTGCCAGCAGCTCAACGACAGGGGACGAGACCCAGTACTTC. Its translation is CASSSTTGDETQYF.

Comment on this clone: Additional DNA sequences in this sample encode the identical CDR3. The chain recombines TRBV7-9 with TRBJ1-3; D is unresolved. Germline assignment: CDR1 SEHNR and CDR2 FQNEAQ (reference sequence). Trimming left V 5 bases short and J 0 bases short, with 8 bases between. CDR3 length: 14 amino acids. In DNA form, the CDR3 reads TGTGCCAGCAGCCCGGGTCTCTCTGGAAACACCATATATTTT. It specifies CASSPGLSGNTIYF.

The genes are TRBV4-3 and TRBJ2-1; D is uncertain. CDR1 is LGHNA, CDR2 YSLEER, per germline. V gave up 2 bases and J gave up 4 bases, with 9 bases separating them. The CDR3 extends over 14 amino acids. The CDR3 is CASSQQAFYNEQFF. CDR3 sequence (DNA): TGCGCCAGCAGCCAACAGGCCTTTTACAATGAGCAGTTCTTC.

The rearrangement links TRBV27 to TRBJ1-2; D gene uncertain. Trimming took 11 bases from V and 8 from J, leaving 15 bases between them. Germline-derived CDR1 and CDR2 are MNHEY and SMNVEV (reference sequence). The CDR3 runs to 11 residues. The CDR3 DNA follows: TGTGCCGCTGGGTCCCTCCTAGGCTACACCTTC. Protein: CAAGSLLGYTF.

V and J are TRBV10-2 and TRBJ2-1; D might be TRBD1 or TRBD2, each matching 5 bases. CDR3 length equals 15 residues. Germline CDR1 WSHSY, CDR2 SAAADI. V lost 4 bases, J lost 7 bases, and 17 bases lay in between. DNA of the CDR3: TGCGCCAGCAGTGTCCGGGACCGGGGCTTGAATGAGCAGTTCTTC. Translating it yields CASSVRDRGLNEQFF.

This chain joins TRBV3-1 (or the pseudogene TRBV3-2) and TRBJ2-5, with 10 nucleotides matching TRBD2. Germline CDR1 is LGHDT and CDR2 is YNNKEL (reference sequence). With 4 bases clipped from V and 7 bases from J, the junction kept 6 bases outside the gene matches. CDR3 length: 14 amino acids. The CDR3 loop reads CASSLSGRAVTQYF. The CDR3 nucleotides are TGTGCCAGCAGCCTGAGCGGGAGGGCCGTGACCCAGTACTTC.

The chain uses TRBV27 and TRBJ2-7; 11 bases are shared with TRBD2. This CDR3 comprises 16 residues. Per germline, CDR1 MNHEY and CDR2 SMNVEV (reference sequence). With V trimmed by 0 bases and J by 4 bases, 5 bases remained unmatched. CDR3 nucleotides: TGTGCCAGCAGTTTATCCTGGACTAGCGGGTTTTACGAGCAGTACTTC. Protein sequence: CASSLSWTSGFYEQYF.

V is TRBV6-5 and J is TRBJ2-7, with 9 bases aligning to TRBD2. There are 14 residues in the CDR3. V was pared by 6 bases and J by 5 bases, with 8 bases of the junction left unmatched. Looked up from germline, CDR1 is MNHEY and CDR2 is SVGAGI. For the CDR3, the DNA is TGTGCCAGCAGATTAGCGGGAGTCAAGGACGAGCAGTACTTC. Its protein is CASRLAGVKDEQYF.

This clone was seen only once. The rearrangement uses TRBV29-1 and TRBJ2-7, with D tentatively TRBD2 (5 bases). Germline assignment: CDR1 SQVTM and CDR2 ANQGSEA. The CDR3 contains 13 residues. V lost 8 bases and J lost 0, with 14 bases in between. The CDR3, as DNA: TGCAGCACTAGACTGGTGGACTCCTACGAGCAGTACTTC. Translated, it gives CSTRLVDSYEQYF.